The clone carrying this T cell receptor (beta chain) was counted a few times. The antigen is unknown. These data come from a study of OX40 agonist ivuxolimab in advanced cancers. Across the whole study: The patients got ivuxolimab, which is an agonistic anti-OX40 (CD134) antibody. Findings and caveats of the study: The study found that CD8+ T cells averaged more expanded clones than CD4+.

This table comes from immunoSEQ multiplex PCR, and its TCRdb copy is limited to in-frame clones, with some not included. Of roughly 48,000 clones detected, approximately 90% appear once; the ten largest clones hold 10%. After removal of 4 bases from V and 3 bases from J, the junction contained 14 bases not matched to a gene. Germline V gives CDR1 SEHNR, CDR2 FQNEAQ (reference sequence). This CDR3 has 17 residues. The starting material was CD4+ or CD8+ T cells sorted from blood, obtained in a trial of the OX40 agonist ivuxolimab. The receptor was isolated from an adult with an advanced solid tumor such as melanoma, head and neck, liver or kidney cancer. J is TRBJ2-5 and V is TRBV7-9, with 7 positions matching TRBD1. CDR3: CASSSREKGASEETQYF. The CDR3, as DNA: TGTGCCAGCAGCTCAAGGGAGAAGGGGGCGAGCGAAGAGACCCAGTACTTC.